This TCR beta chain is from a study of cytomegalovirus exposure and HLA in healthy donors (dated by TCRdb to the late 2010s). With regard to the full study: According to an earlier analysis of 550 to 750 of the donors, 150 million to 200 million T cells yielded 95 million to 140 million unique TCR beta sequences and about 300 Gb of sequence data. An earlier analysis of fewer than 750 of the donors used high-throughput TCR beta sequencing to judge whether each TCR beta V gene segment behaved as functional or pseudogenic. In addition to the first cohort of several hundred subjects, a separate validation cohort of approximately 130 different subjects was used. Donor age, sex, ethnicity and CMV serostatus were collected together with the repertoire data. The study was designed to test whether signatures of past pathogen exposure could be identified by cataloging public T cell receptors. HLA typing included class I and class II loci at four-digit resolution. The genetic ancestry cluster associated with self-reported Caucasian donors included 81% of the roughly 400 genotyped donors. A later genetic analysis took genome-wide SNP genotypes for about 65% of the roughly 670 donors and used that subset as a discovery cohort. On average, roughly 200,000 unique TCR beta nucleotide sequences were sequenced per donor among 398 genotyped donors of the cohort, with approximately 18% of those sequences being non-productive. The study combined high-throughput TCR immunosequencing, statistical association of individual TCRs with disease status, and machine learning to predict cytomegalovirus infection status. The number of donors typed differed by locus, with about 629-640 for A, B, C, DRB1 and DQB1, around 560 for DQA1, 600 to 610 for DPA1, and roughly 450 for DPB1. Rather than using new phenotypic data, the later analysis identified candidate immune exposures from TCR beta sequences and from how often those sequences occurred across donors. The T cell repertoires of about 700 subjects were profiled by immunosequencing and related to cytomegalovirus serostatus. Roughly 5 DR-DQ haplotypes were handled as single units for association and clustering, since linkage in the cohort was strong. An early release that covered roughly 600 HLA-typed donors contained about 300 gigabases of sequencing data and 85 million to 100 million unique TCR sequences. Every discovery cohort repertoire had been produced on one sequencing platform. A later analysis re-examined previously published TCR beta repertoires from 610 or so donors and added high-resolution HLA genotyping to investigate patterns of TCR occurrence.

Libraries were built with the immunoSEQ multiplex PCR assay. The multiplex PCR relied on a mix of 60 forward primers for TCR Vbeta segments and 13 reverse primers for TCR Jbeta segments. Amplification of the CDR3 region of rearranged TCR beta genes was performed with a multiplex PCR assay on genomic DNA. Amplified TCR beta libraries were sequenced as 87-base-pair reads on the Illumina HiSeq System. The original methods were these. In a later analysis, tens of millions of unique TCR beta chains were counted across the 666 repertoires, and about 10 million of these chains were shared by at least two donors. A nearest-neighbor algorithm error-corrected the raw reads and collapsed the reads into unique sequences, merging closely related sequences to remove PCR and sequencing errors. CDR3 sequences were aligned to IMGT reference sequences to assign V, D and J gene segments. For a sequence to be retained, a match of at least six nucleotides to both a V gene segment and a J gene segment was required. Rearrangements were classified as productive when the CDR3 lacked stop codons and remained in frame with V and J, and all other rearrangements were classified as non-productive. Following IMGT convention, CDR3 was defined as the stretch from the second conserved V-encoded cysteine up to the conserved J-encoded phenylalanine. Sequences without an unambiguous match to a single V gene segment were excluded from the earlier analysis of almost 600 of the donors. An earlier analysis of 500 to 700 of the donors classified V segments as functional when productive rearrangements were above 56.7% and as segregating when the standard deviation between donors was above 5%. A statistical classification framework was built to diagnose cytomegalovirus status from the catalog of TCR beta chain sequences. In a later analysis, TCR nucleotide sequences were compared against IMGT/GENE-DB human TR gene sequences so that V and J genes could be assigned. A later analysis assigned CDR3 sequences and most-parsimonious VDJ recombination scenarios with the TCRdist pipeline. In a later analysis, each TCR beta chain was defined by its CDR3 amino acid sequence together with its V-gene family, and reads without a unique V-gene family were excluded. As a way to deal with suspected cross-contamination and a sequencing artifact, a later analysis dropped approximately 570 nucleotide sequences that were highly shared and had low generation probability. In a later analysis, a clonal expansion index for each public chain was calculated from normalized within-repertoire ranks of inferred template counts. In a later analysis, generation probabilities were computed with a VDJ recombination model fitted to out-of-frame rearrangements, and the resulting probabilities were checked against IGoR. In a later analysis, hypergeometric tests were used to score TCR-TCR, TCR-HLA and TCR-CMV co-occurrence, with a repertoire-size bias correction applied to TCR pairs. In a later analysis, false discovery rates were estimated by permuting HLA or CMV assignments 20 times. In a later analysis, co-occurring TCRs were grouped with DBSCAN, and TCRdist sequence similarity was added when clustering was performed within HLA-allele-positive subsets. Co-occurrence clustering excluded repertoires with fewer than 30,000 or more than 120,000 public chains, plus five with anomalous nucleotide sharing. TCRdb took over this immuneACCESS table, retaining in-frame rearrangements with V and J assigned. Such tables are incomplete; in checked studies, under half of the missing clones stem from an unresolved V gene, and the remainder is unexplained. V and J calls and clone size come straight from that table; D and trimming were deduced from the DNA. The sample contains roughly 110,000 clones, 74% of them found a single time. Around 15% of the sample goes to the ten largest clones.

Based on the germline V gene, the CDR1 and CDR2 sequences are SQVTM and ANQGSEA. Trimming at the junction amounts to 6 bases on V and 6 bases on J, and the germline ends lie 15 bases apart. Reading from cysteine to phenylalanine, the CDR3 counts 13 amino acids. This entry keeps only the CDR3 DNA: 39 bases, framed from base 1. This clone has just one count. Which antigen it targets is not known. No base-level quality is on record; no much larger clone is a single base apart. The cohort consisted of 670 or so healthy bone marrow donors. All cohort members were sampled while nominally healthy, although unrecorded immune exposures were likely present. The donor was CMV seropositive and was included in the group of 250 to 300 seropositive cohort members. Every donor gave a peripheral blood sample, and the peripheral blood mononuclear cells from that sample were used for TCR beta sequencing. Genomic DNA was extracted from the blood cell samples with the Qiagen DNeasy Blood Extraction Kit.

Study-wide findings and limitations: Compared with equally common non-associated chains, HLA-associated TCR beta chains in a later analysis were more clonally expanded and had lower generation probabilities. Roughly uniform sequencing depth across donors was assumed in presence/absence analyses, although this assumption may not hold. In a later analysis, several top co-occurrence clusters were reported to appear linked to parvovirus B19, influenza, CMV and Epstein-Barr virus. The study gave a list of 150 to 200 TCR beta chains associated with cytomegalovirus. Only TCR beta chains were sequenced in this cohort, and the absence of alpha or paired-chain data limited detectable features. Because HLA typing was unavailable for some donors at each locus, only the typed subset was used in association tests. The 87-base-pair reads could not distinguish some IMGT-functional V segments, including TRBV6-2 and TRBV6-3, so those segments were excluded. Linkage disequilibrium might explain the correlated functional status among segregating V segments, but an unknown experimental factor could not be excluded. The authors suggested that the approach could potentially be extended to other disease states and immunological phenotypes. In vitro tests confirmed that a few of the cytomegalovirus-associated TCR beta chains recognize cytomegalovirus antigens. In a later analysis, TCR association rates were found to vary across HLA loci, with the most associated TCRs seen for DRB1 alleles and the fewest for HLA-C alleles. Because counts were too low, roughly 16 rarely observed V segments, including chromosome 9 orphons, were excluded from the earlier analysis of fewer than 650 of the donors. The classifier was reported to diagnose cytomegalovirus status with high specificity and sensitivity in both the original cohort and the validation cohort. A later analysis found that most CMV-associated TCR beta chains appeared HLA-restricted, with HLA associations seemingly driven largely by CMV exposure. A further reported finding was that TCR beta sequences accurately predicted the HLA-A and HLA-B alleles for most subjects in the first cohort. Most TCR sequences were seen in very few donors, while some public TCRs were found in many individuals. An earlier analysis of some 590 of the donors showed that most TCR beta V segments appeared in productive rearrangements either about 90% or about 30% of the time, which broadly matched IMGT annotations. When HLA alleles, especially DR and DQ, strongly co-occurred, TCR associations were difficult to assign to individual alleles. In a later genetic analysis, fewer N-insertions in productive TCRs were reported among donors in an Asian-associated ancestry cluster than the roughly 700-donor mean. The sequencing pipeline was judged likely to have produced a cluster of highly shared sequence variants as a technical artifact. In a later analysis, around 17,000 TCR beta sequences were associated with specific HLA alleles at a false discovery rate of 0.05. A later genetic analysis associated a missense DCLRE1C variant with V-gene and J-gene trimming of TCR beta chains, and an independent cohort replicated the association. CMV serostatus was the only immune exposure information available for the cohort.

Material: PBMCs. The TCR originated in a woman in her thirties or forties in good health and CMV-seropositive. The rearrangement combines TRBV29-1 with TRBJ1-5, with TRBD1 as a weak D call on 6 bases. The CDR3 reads CSVAEGDGQPQHF. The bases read TGCAGCGTGGCTGAGGGGGACGGTCAGCCCCAGCATTTT. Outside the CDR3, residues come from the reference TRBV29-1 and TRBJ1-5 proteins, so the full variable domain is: SAVISQKPSRDICQRGTSLTIQCQVDSQVTMMFWYRQQPGQSLTLIATANQGSEATYESGFVIDKFPISRPNLTFSTLTVSNMSPEDSSIYLCSVAEGDGQPQHFGDGTRLSIL.